Below are 2 T cell receptor beta chains sequenced from a single sample in a study of PD-1 blockade in classical Hodgkin lymphoma. Time point meaning: cycle 4 day 1 (C4D1), after 5 to 7 weeks of nivolumab. Relapse after autologous stem cell transplantation occurred in every patient, and brentuximab vedotin exposure varied. Clones were sequenced by immunoSEQ multiplex PCR, and TCRdb holds only the in-frame ones, with some missing. The data contain about 64,000 clones, around 90% of them singletons. Sequences were derived from peripheral blood mononuclear cells (PBMCs), sampled before the fourth cycle of nivolumab. The receptors were gathered from a human donor with classical Hodgkin lymphoma.

The chain combines TRBV21-1 with TRBJ2-1. TRBV21-1 corresponds to a pseudogene. The CDR3 contains 12 residues. CDR3 region: CASSKCGDEQFF. CDR3 bases: TGTGCCAGCAGCAAATGTGGGGATGAGCAGTTCTTC.

The chain employs TRBV7-2 and TRBJ1-6; a weak D match, TRBD1 (5 bases). The germline CDR1 and CDR2 sequences are SGHTA and FQGNSA. The CDR3 runs 13 residues. The V gene lost 5 bases and the J gene lost 9 bases, with 11 bases spanning the gap. The CDR3 loop is CASSLNGASPLHF. CDR3 sequence (DNA): TGTGCCAGCAGCCTCAATGGGGCTTCACCCCTCCACTTT.